Included here is one TCR beta chain sequence, with context. What this receptor recognizes is not known. Base qualities are not at hand, and no much larger clone is one base apart. The collaborating institutions used their own protocols to collect whole blood in K2EDTA tubes. For TCRbeta analysis, collaborator samples were shipped as frozen whole blood, as isolated PBMCs, or as DNA extracted from either sample type. This entry belongs to a study of blood T cell repertoires in COVID-19 (dated by TCRdb to the early 2020s). At the level of the whole study: Collaborator samples came from the United States, Italy and Spain and covered acute and convalescent phases of COVID-19. The repertoires were made available in a free public database intended to serve as a resource for research on the immune response to SARS-CoV-2. Samples were obtained from the ongoing ImmuneRACE study (first 160 participants) and from about 1,300 subjects provided by 6 global collaborators. The prospective study material was composed of cDNA or gDNA derived from T cells, B-cell-depleted T cells, or PBMCs. The sample metadata nearly always contained a de-identified subject ID, COVID-19 status, age in years and sex. Where HLA class I and class II types were available, the types were taken from metadata supplied by the sample provider, not from assay-based typing. Deeply sampled blood TCRbeta repertoires from subjects exposed to, actively infected with, or recovered from COVID-19 were included in the dataset. On the study overall, not on this receptor specifically: The amount of clinical and demographic metadata varied by source and participant and was provided uncurated.

TCRbeta CDR3 regions were amplified from genomic DNA by means of the immunoSEQ Assay, a bias-controlled multiplex PCR. The published analysis was carried out like this. Nucleated cell counts per sample were estimated from amplification of reference gene primers within the assay. To quantify the absolute abundance of each unique TCRbeta CDR3 rearrangement, sequence reads were collapsed and filtered. For each sample, productive Simpson clonality was calculated by taking the square root of Simpson's diversity index across productive rearrangements. Not all clones reach the TCRdb copy of this immuneACCESS table, which keeps in-frame sequences only. Checked studies attribute under half of the gap to unresolved V genes and leave the rest unexplained. V, J and clone size were drawn from that table, and D and trimming were deduced from the DNA. The sample has some 300,000 clones on record, around 90% of them singletons. The top ten clonotypes cover approximately 2% of the sample.

The germline V gene encodes CDR1 SGHRS and CDR2 YFSETQ. The CDR3 spans 15 residues, from the cysteine through the phenylalanine. Only the CDR3 DNA stays, 45 bases, in frame from base 1. Relative to germline, V is 0 bases shorter and J is 6 bases shorter, with 16 bases between their ends. The sequence was collected from a young man with active or convalescent COVID-19. The rearranged segments are TRBV5-1 and TRBJ2-7; the D segment could be TRBD2, given 6 matching bases. The sequencing sample was made of peripheral blood. At the DNA level, the sequence is TGCGCCAGCAGCTTGGAGGTTGGGGGGTCCGGCGAGCAGTACTTC. It codes for CASSLEVGGSGEQYF.